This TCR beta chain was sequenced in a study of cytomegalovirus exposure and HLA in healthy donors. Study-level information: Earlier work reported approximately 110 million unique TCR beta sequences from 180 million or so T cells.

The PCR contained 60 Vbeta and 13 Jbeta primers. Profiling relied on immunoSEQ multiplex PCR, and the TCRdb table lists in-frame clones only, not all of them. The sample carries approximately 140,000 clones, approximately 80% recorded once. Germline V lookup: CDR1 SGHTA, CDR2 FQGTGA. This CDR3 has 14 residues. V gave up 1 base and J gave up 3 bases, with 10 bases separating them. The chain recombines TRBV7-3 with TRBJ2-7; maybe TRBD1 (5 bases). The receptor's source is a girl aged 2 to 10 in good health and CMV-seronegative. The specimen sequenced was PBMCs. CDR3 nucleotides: TGTGCCAGCAGCTTAAGATACAGGAACTACGAGCAGTACTTC. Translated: CASSLRYRNYEQYF.